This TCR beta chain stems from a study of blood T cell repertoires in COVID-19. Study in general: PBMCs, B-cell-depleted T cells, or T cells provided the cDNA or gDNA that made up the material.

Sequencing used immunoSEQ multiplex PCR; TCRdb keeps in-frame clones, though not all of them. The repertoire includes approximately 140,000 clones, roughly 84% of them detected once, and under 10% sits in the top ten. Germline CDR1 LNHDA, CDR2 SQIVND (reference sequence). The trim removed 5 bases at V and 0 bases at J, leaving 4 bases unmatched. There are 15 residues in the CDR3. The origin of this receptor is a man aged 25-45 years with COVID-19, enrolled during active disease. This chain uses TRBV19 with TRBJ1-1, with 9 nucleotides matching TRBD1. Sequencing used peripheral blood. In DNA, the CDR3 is TGTGCCAGTAGTGCGGGACAGGGTTTGAACACTGAAGCTTTCTTT. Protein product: CASSAGQGLNTEAFF.